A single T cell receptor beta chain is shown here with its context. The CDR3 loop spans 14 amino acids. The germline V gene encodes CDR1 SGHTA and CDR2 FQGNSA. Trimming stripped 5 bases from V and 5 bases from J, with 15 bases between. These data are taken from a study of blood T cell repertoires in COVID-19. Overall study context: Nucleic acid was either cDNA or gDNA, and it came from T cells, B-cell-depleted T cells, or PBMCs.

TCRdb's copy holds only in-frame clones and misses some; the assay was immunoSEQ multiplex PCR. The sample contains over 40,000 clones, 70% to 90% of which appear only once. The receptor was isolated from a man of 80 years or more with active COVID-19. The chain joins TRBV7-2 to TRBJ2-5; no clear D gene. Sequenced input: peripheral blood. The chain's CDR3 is CASSPEESLETQYF. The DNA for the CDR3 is TGTGCCAGCAGCCCAGAGGAGAGCCTGGAGACCCAGTACTTC.